A selection of T cell receptor beta chains follows, all from one sample in a study of blood T cell repertoires in COVID-19. Repertoires were generated with immunoSEQ multiplex PCR, while TCRdb's copy carries only in-frame clones and drops some. The sample holds 200,000 to 300,000 clones, around 86% seen once. Sample: PBMCs or T cells enriched from blood (not recorded which). Receptors were obtained from a woman aged 40 to 50 with acute COVID-19. CDR3s include the opening cysteine and the closing phenylalanine or tryptophan. A D gene is named only where the DNA matches it firmly. Some rows have no size entry. The others give once, few or many, or a class for an expanded clone.

D | J | V | size | CDR3 | DNA
- | TRBJ2-3 | TRBV9 | - | CASSPGGGDATDTQYF | TGTGCCAGCAGCCCCGGAGGGGGCGATGCCACAGATACGCAGTATTTT
TRBD2 | TRBJ2-1 | TRBV10-3 | once | CATQELGGVQFF | TGTGCCACCCAGGAGCTCGGGGGGGTTCAGTTCTTC
- | TRBJ1-1 | TRBV10-1 | few | CASSEDSTEAFF | TGCGCCAGCAGTGAGGACAGCACTGAAGCTTTCTTT
- | TRBJ2-7 | TRBV5-4 | - | CASSSPLGPDYEQYF | TGTGCCAGCAGCTCCCCCCTGGGCCCGGACTACGAGCAGTACTTC
- | TRBJ1-2 | TRBV29-1 | - | CSVIHPTQVQLGYGYTF | TGCAGCGTTATCCACCCAACTCAGGTACAGCTTGGATATGGCTACACCTTC
- | TRBJ1-1 | TRBV12-3/TRBV12-4 | - | CASSLGGGDDAFF | TGTGCCAGCAGTTTAGGTGGGGGGGACGACGCTTTCTTT
- | TRBJ1-1 | TRBV15 | - | CATTVSRGTEAFF | TGTGCCACCACGGTATCAAGGGGTACTGAAGCTTTCTTT
TRBD2 | TRBJ2-2 | TRBV11-3 | - | CASSLAGRGTGELFF | TGTGCCAGCAGCTTAGCCGGGAGGGGCACCGGGGAGCTGTTTTTT
TRBD1 | TRBJ2-1 | TRBV27 | - | CASSSSIALGQGKGEQFF | TGTGCCAGCAGTTCGTCTATTGCGCTGGGACAGGGAAAAGGTGAGCAGTTCTTC
- | TRBJ2-7 | TRBV11-3 | - | CASSRARGEYEQYF | TGTGCCAGCAGCCGGGCCAGGGGGGAGTACGAGCAGTACTTC
TRBD1 | TRBJ2-1 | TRBV24-1 | - | CATSDRLGTGLNEQFF | TGTGCCACCAGTGACCGTCTCGGGACAGGGTTGAATGAGCAGTTCTTC
- | TRBJ2-1 | TRBV30 | - | CAWYGTPSYNEQFF | TGTGCCTGGTACGGGACTCCCTCCTACAATGAGCAGTTCTTC
- | TRBJ1-2 | TRBV7-9 | - | CASSLGADYGYTF | TGTGCCAGCAGCTTAGGGGCAGACTATGGCTACACCTTC
TRBD2 | TRBJ2-3 | TRBV11-2 | - | CASSFRVAPGLAHADTQYF | TGTGCCAGCAGCTTTAGGGTTGCCCCGGGACTAGCACACGCAGATACGCAGTATTTT
- | TRBJ1-5 | TRBV24-1 | - | CATSLYSSNQPQHF | TGTGCCACCAGCCTCTACAGTAGCAATCAGCCCCAGCATTTT
TRBD2 | TRBJ2-7 | TRBV4-1 | - | CASSQVGTTSYEQYF | TGCGCCAGCAGCCAAGTAGGGACTACTTCCTACGAGCAGTACTTC
- | TRBJ2-7 | TRBV29-1 | - | CSVEGWSGKSYEQYF | TGCAGCGTTGAAGGGTGGAGTGGCAAGTCCTACGAGCAGTACTTC
TRBD2 | TRBJ2-5 | TRBV5-1 | - | CASSLTSGRLSGGETQYF | TGCGCCAGCAGCTTGACTAGCGGGAGATTGAGTGGGGGAGAGACCCAGTACTTC
TRBD1 | TRBJ2-1 | TRBV6-5 | once | CASIRGTGGYNEQFF | TGTGCCAGCATAAGGGGGACAGGGGGCTACAATGAGCAGTTCTTC
TRBD2 | TRBJ2-5 | TRBV27 | once | CASSPLGTSGRWGETQYF | TGTGCCAGCAGTCCCTTAGGGACTAGCGGGAGGTGGGGAGAGACCCAGTACTTC
- | TRBJ2-5 | TRBV2 | - | CASKRTQETQYF | TGTGCCAGCAAAAGGACACAGGAGACCCAGTACTTC
- | TRBJ2-3 | TRBV2 | - | CASSSSTEFTDTQYF | TGTGCCAGCTCGAGCTCTACAGAGTTTACAGATACGCAGTATTTT
- | TRBJ1-3 | TRBV11-2 | - | CASSPLVVLGQLLGDTIYF | TGTGCCAGCAGCCCCCTAGTGGTCCTTGGACAGCTGCTGGGGGACACCATATATTTT
TRBD1 | TRBJ2-5 | TRBV5-1 | - | CASSLGTGEVTQYF | TGCGCCAGCAGCTTGGGGACAGGGGAAGTGACCCAGTACTTC
- | TRBJ2-7 | TRBV9 | - | CASSPRLGPYEQYF | TGTGCCAGCAGCCCCCGTTTGGGCCCCTACGAGCAGTACTTC
- | TRBJ2-7 | TRBV14 | - | CASSPWQGREQYF | TGTGCCAGCAGCCCGTGGCAGGGCCGGGAGCAGTACTTC
- | TRBJ2-3 | TRBV19 | - | CASALRDTDTQYF | TGTGCCAGTGCCCTACGGGACACAGATACGCAGTATTTT
- | TRBJ2-2 | TRBV18 | - | CASSPIAATNTGELFF | TGTGCCAGCTCACCAATAGCGGCTACGAACACCGGGGAGCTGTTTTTT
TRBD2 | TRBJ2-7 | TRBV4-2 | - | CASSHRTSGGSYEQYF | TGTGCCAGCAGCCACCGGACTAGCGGGGGGTCCTACGAGCAGTACTTC
TRBD2 | TRBJ2-1 | TRBV2 | - | CASSEAQTSGNREQFF | TGTGCCAGCAGTGAAGCGCAAACTAGCGGCAACAGGGAGCAGTTCTTC
- | TRBJ1-5 | TRBV3-1/TRBV3-2 | - | CASSHGGVQPQHF | TGTGCCAGCAGCCATGGCGGGGTTCAGCCCCAGCATTTT
TRBD2 | TRBJ2-3 | TRBV5-4 | - | CASSRTRTDTQYF | TGTGCCAGCAGCCGGACTAGGACAGATACGCAGTATTTT
TRBD1 | TRBJ2-7 | TRBV7-2 | - | CASSLRQGFGGQYF | TGTGCCAGCAGCTTAAGACAGGGGTTTGGGGGGCAGTACTTC
TRBD2 | TRBJ2-1 | TRBV3-1/TRBV3-2 | - | CASSQAYTPLAGGGSYNEQFF | TGTGCCAGCAGCCAAGCTTATACTCCTCTAGCGGGAGGTGGCTCTTACAATGAGCAGTTCTTC
TRBD1 | TRBJ1-6 | TRBV27 | - | CASSLIGQGAYNSPLHF | TGTGCCAGCAGTTTAATAGGACAGGGGGCTTATAATTCACCCCTCCACTTT
- | TRBJ2-3 | TRBV21-1 | - | CASSKGKRTTDTQYF | TGTGCCAGCAGCAAAGGCAAGCGGACCACAGATACGCAGTATTTT
- | TRBJ1-1 | TRBV11-3 | few | CASSSEGNTEAFF | TGTGCCAGCAGCTCGGAGGGTAACACTGAAGCTTTCTTT
- | TRBJ1-3 | TRBV27 | - | CASSSSYGNTIYF | TGTGCCAGCAGTTCGAGTTATGGAAACACCATATATTTT
TRBD1 | TRBJ1-5 | TRBV18 | - | CASSPGQGNQPQHF | TGTGCCAGCTCACCAGGACAGGGTAATCAGCCCCAGCATTTT
- | TRBJ2-7 | TRBV19 | - | CASSRDSSYEQYF | TGTGCCAGTAGTCGAGACAGTTCCTACGAGCAGTACTTC
- | TRBJ1-2 | TRBV4-1 | - | CASSQPLITGTTLGYTF | TGCGCCAGCAGCCAACCGCTTATAACAGGGACAACGTTGGGCTACACCTTC